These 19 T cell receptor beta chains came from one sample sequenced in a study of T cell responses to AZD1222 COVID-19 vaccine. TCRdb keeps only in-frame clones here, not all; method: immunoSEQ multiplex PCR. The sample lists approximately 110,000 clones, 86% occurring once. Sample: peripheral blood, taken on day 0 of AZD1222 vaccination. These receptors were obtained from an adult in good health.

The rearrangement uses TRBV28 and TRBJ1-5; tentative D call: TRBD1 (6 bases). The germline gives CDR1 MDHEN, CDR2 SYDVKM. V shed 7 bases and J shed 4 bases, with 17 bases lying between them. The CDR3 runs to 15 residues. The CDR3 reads CASTPGGGLNQPQHF. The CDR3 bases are TGTGCCAGCACCCCTGGGGGGGGCCTTAATCAGCCCCAGCATTTT.

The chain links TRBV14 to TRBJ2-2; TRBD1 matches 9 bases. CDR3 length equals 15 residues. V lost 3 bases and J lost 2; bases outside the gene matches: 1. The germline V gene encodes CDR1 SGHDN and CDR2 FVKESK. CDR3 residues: CASSQGQGNTGELFF. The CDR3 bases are TGTGCCAGCAGCCAGGGACAGGGTAACACCGGGGAGCTGTTTTTT.

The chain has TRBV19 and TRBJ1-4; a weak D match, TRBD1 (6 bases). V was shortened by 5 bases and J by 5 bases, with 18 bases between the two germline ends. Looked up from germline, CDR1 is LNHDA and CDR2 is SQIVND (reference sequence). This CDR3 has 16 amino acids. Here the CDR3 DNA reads TGTGCCAGTAGTTTGTCTGGGGGGGGCGGCAATGAAAAACTGTTTTTT. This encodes CASSLSGGGGNEKLFF. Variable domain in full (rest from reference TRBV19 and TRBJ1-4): DGGITQSPKYLFRKEGQNVTLSCEQNLNHDAMYWYRQDPGQGLRLIYYSQIVNDFQKGDIAEGYSVSREKKESFPLTVTSAQKNPTAFYLCASSLSGGGGNEKLFFGSGTQLSVL.

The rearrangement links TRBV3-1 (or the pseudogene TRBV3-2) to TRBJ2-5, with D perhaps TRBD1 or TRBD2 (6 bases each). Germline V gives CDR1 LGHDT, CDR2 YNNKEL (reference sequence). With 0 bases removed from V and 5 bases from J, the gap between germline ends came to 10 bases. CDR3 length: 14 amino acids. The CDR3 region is CASSQERGGETQYF. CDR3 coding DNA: TGTGCCAGCAGCCAAGAAAGAGGGGGGGAGACCCAGTACTTC.

The CDR3: CASTTGGPRANYGYTF. The DNA for the CDR3 is TGTGCCAGTACCACGGGGGGGCCCAGGGCAAACTATGGCTACACCTTC. The V gene is TRBV19, the J gene TRBJ1-2; D is possibly TRBD1 (6 bases). Per germline, CDR1 LNHDA and CDR2 SQIVND (reference sequence). V was trimmed by 7 bases and J by 2 bases, leaving 20 bases between them. CDR3 length: 16 residues.

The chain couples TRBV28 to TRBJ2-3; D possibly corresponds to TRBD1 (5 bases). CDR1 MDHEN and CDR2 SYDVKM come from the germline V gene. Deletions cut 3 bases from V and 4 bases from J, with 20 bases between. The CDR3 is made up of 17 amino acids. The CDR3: CASSFNRGRSAPDTQYF. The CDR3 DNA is TGTGCCAGCAGTTTCAATAGGGGAAGAAGCGCGCCAGATACGCAGTATTTT.

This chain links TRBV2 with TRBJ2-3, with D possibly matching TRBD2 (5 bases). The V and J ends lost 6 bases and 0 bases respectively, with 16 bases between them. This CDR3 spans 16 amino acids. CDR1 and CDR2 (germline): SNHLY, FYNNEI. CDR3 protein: CASSGVIFDSTDTQYF. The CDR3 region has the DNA TGTGCCAGCAGCGGGGTGATCTTCGATAGCACAGATACGCAGTATTTT.

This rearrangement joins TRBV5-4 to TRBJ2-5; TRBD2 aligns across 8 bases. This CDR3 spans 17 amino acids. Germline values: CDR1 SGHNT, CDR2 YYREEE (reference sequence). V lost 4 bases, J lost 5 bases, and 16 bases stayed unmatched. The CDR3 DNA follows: TGTGCCAGCAGCCCAGAAACCCCGGATAGCGGGGTTGAGACCCAGTACTTC. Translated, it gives CASSPETPDSGVETQYF.

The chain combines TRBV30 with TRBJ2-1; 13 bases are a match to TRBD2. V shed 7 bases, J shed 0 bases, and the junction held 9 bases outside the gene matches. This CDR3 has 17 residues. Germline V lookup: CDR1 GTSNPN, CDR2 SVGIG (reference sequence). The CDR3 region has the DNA TGTGCCTCCTTTGGACTAGCGGGGGCCAGCTCCTACAATGAGCAGTTCTTC. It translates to CASFGLAGASSYNEQFF.

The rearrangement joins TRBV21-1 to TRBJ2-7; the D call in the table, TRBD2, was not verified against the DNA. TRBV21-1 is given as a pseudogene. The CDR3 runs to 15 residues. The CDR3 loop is CASSPYLASSYEQYF. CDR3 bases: TGTGCCAGCAGCCCATACCTGGCTAGCTCCTACGAGCAGTACTTC.

The CDR3 nucleotides are TGTGCCAGCAGTTCCCCCCAGGGGCGCACTGGAAACACCATATATTTT. Translated, it gives CASSSPQGRTGNTIYF. V usage is TRBV6-5 and J usage is TRBJ1-3; D is perhaps TRBD1 (6 bases). CDR1 MNHEY and CDR2 SVGAGI come from the germline V gene. The length of the CDR3 is 16 residues. V was trimmed by 4 bases and J by 2 bases, leaving 15 bases between them.

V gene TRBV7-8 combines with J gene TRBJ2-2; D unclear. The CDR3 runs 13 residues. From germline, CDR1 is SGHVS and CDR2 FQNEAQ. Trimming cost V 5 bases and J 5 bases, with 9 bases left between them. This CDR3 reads CASSPIETGELFF. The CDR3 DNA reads TGTGCCAGCAGCCCCATAGAGACCGGGGAGCTGTTTTTT.

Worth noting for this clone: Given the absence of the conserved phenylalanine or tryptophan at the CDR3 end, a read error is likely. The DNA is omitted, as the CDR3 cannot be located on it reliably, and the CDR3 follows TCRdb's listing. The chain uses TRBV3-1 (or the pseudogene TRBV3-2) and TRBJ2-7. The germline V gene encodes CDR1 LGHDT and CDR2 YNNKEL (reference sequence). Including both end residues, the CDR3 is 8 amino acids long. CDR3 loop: CASSQSWG.

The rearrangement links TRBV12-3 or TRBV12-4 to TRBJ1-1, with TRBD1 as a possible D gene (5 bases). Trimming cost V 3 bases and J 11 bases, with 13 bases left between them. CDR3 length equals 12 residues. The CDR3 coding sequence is TGTGCCAGCAGTTTGGCCAGGGTAGCGGCTTTCTTT. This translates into CASSLARVAAFF.

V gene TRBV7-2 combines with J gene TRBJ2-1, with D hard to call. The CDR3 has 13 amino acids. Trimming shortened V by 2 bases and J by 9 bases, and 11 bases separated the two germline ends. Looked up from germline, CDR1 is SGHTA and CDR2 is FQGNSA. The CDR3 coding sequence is TGTGCCAGCAGCTTAATGAGGTCCGGTGAGCAGTTCTTC. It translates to CASSLMRSGEQFF.

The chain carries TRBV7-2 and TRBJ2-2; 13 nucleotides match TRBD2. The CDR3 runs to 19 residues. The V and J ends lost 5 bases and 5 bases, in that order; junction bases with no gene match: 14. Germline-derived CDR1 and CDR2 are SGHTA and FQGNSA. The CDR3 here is CASSAALAGGPRSTGELFF. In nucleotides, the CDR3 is TGTGCCAGCAGCGCCGCACTAGCGGGAGGGCCTAGGTCAACCGGGGAGCTGTTTTTT.

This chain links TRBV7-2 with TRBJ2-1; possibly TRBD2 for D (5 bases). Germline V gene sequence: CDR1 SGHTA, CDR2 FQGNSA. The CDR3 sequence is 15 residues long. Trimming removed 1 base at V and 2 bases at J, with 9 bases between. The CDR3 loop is CASSLVRAAYNEQFF. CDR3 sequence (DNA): TGTGCCAGCAGCTTAGTGAGGGCGGCCTACAATGAGCAGTTCTTC.

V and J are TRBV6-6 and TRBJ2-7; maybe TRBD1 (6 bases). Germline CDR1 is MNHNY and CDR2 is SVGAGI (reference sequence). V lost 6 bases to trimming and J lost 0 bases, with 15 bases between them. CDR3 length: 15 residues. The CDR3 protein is CASRPTGSPSYEQYF. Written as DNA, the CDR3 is TGTGCCAGCAGACCCACAGGGAGCCCCTCCTACGAGCAGTACTTC.

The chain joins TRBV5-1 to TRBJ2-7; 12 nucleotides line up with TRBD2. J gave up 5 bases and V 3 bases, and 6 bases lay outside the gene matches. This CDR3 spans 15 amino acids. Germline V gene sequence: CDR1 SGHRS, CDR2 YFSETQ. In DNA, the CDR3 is TGCGCCAGCAGCTCCCTAGCGGGGGGGCGCGACGAGCAGTACTTC. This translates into CASSSLAGGRDEQYF.